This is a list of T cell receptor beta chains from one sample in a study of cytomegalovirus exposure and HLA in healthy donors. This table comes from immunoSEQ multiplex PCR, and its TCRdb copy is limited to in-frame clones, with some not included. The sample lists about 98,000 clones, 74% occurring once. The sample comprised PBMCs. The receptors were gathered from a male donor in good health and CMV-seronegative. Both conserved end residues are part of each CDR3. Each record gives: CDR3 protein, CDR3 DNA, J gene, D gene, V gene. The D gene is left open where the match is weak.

CDR3aa: CASSLRWGGNTEAFF; CDR3nt: TGCGCCAGCAGCCTAAGGTGGGGGGGAAACACTGAAGCTTTCTTT; j_gene: TRBJ1-1; d_gene: -; v_gene: TRBV5-1
CDR3aa: CASSLRSMNTEAFF; CDR3nt: TGTGCCAGCAGCCTTAGGAGCATGAACACTGAAGCTTTCTTT; j_gene: TRBJ1-1; d_gene: -; v_gene: TRBV28
CDR3aa: CASSQLGDRVIAGELFF; CDR3nt: TGCGCCAGCAGCCAATTGGGAGACAGGGTCATCGCCGGGGAGCTGTTTTTT; j_gene: TRBJ2-2; d_gene: TRBD1; v_gene: TRBV4-1
CDR3aa: CASSARTSGNYEQYF; CDR3nt: TGTGCCAGCAGTGCCCGGACTAGCGGGAACTACGAGCAGTACTTC; j_gene: TRBJ2-7; d_gene: TRBD2; v_gene: TRBV6-1
CDR3aa: CASSLSGNYGYTF; CDR3nt: TGTGCCAGCAGTTTGTCCGGTAACTATGGCTACACCTTC; j_gene: TRBJ1-2; d_gene: -; v_gene: TRBV28
CDR3aa: CASSQDPGQGNGYTF; CDR3nt: TGCGCCAGCAGCCAGGACCCGGGACAGGGAAATGGCTACACCTTC; j_gene: TRBJ1-2; d_gene: TRBD1; v_gene: TRBV4-1
CDR3aa: CASSRQGTLSAFF; CDR3nt: TGTGCCAGTAGTCGCCAGGGTACACTTTCGGCTTTCTTT; j_gene: TRBJ1-1; d_gene: -; v_gene: TRBV19
CDR3aa: CASSKGAGQGAADTQYF; CDR3nt: TGTGCCAGCAGCAAAGGGGCGGGACAGGGGGCGGCAGATACGCAGTATTTT; j_gene: TRBJ2-3; d_gene: -; v_gene: TRBV21-1
CDR3aa: CASSITGWSPQHF; CDR3nt: TGTGCCAGTAGTATTACAGGTTGGTCCCCCCAGCATTTT; j_gene: TRBJ1-5; d_gene: -; v_gene: TRBV19
CDR3aa: CASSFRASYEQYF; CDR3nt: TGCGCCAGCAGCTTTCGCGCTAGCTACGAGCAGTACTTC; j_gene: TRBJ2-7; d_gene: -; v_gene: TRBV5-1
CDR3aa: CASSRTRLAGVGEQYF; CDR3nt: TGCGCCAGCAGCAGGACTCGACTAGCGGGAGTGGGGGAGCAGTACTTC; j_gene: TRBJ2-7; d_gene: TRBD2; v_gene: TRBV4-3
CDR3aa: CASTPGLAGDEQYF; CDR3nt: TGTGCCAGCACTCCGGGACTAGCGGGAGACGAGCAGTACTTC; j_gene: TRBJ2-7; d_gene: TRBD2; v_gene: TRBV9
CDR3aa: CASSFIGDSYNEQFF; CDR3nt: TGTGCCAGCAGTTTCATTGGAGATTCCTACAATGAGCAGTTCTTC; j_gene: TRBJ2-1; d_gene: -; v_gene: TRBV28
CDR3aa: CASSGPGTSGMSSYEQYF; CDR3nt: TGTGCCAGCAGCGGTCCCGGGACTAGCGGGATGAGCTCCTACGAGCAGTACTTC; j_gene: TRBJ2-7; d_gene: TRBD2; v_gene: TRBV5-4
CDR3aa: CAIDRGGTGELFF; CDR3nt: TGTGCCATCGACAGGGGAGGCACCGGGGAGCTGTTTTTT; j_gene: TRBJ2-2; d_gene: TRBD1; v_gene: TRBV6-1
CDR3aa: CASSVGPRGRLNTEAFF; CDR3nt: TGCGCCAGCAGCGTCGGACCCAGGGGGCGCCTGAACACTGAAGCTTTCTTT; j_gene: TRBJ1-1; d_gene: TRBD1; v_gene: TRBV5-1